The 10 T cell receptor beta chains below come from one sample, sequenced in a study of T cells in Graves' hyperthyroidism and ophthalmopathy. Amplification of TCR beta CDR3 regions was performed using RNA transcripts as template. The TCR CDR3 first-round RT-PCR relied on the HTBI primer set. Using its own MiXCR run on the multiplex PCR reads, TCRdb lists one record per CDR3 protein. The sample holds roughly 500,000 distinct CDR3 sequences, less than 25% seen once. The sample comprised blood. These receptors originate from an older woman with Graves' ophthalmopathy.

About this clonotype itself: Sequence at one end of the junction differs from germline and may be a read error. The rearrangement uses TRBV7-2 and TRBJ2-1; D not resolved. Germline lookup yields CDR1 SGHTA and CDR2 FQGNSA. The CDR3 has 15 residues. CDR3 sequence reads: CASSLEHSSYNEQLF. CDR3 in DNA: TGTGCCAGCAGCTTAGAACACTCCTCCTACAATGAGCAGCTCTTC.

The rearrangement uses TRBV9 and TRBJ2-7, with D possibly TRBD1 on 5 matching bases. Between the trimmed V and J ends, which lost 0 bases and 2 bases, there was a span of 9 bases. The germline CDR1 and CDR2 sequences are SGDLS and YYNGEE. This CDR3 is built from 14 residues. Written as DNA, the CDR3 is TGTGCCAGCAGCGTAGAACAGGACCCCTACGAGCAGTACTTC. This sequence encodes CASSVEQDPYEQYF.

This clonotype has ten or more counts. The chain joins TRBV2 to TRBJ2-1, with D hard to call. The CDR3 has 13 residues. V dropped 3 bases and J dropped 2 bases, with 5 bases sitting between them. Germline values: CDR1 SNHLY, CDR2 FYNNEI. CDR3: CASSEGTYNEQFF. The CDR3 DNA reads TGTGCCAGCAGTGAGGGGACCTACAATGAGCAGTTCTTC.

The chain carries TRBV11-1 and TRBJ2-7; no clear D gene. The CDR3 has 15 residues. CDR1 is SGHAT, CDR2 FQDESV, per germline (reference sequence). The V gene lost 3 bases and the J gene lost 7 bases, with 19 bases spanning the gap. The CDR3 here is CASSFALDFAVEQYF. The CDR3 nucleotides are TGTGCCAGCAGCTTTGCGCTTGATTTCGCGGTTGAGCAGTACTTC.

This clonotype was seen at least ten times. The J gene is TRBJ2-3, the V gene TRBV24-1; tentative D call: TRBD2 (5 bases). V was pared by 4 bases and J by 3 bases, with 16 bases between. The germline V gene has CDR1 KGHDR and CDR2 SFDVKD. This CDR3 spans 16 amino acids. In DNA form, the CDR3 reads TGTGCCACCAGTGAAACTAGAGGTGGTCGTACAGATACGCAGTATTTT. This sequence encodes CATSETRGGRTDTQYF.

This clonotype turned up a few times. In nucleotides, the CDR3 is TGTGCCAGTAACCCTCGGGGAGGACGGACAGATACGCAGTATTTT. This translates into CASNPRGGRTDTQYF. V usage is TRBV19 and J usage is TRBJ2-3; weak D call: TRBD2 (6 bases). V gave up 7 bases and J gave up 3 bases, with 17 bases separating them. The CDR3 covers 15 residues. Germline-derived CDR1 and CDR2 are LNHDA and SQIVND (reference sequence). Looking up the rest from reference TRBV19 and TRBJ2-3 gives the full variable domain: DGGITQSPKYLFRKEGQNVTLSCEQNLNHDAMYWYRQDPGQGLRLIYYSQIVNDFQKGDIAEGYSVSREKKESFPLTVTSAQKNPTAFYLCASNPRGGRTDTQYFGPGTRLTVL.

This clonotype has more than one count but fewer than ten. J is TRBJ2-1 and V is TRBV5-1, with 8 bases lining up with TRBD2. Trimming cost V 0 bases and J 9 bases; bases outside gene matches: 14. This CDR3 is 17 amino acids long. CDR1 and CDR2 from the germline V gene are SGHRS and YFSETQ. For the CDR3, the DNA is TGCGCCAGCAGCTTGGCCAGGATAAGCGGGAGTGAGGGTGAGCAGTTCTTC. Protein sequence: CASSLARISGSEGEQFF.

This clonotype was seen more than once but under ten times. The rearrangement links TRBV7-9 to TRBJ1-1; D unclear. This CDR3 region has 12 residues. V lost 2 bases to trimming and J lost 8 bases, with 9 bases between them. Germline CDR1 SEHNR, CDR2 FQNEAQ (reference sequence). CDR3 protein: CASSLRLAEAFF. For the CDR3, the DNA is TGTGCCAGCAGCTTAAGGTTAGCAGAAGCTTTCTTT.

This clonotype was picked up a small number of times. The V and J genes are TRBV18 and TRBJ1-2; 9 bases match TRBD1. Per germline, CDR1 KGHSH and CDR2 LQKENI. Trimming removed 3 bases from V and 5 bases from J; junction bases left unmatched: 7. This CDR3 is built from 15 residues. In DNA form, the CDR3 reads TGTGCCAGCTCACCCACAGGGGGCGCGGGATATGGCTACACCTTC. Amino acids: CASSPTGGAGYGYTF.

The sample holds many counts of this clonotype. The chain has TRBV7-2 and TRBJ2-7, with TRBD1 identical over 7 bases. The CDR3 is 14 residues long. Germline V gene data show CDR1 as SGHTA and CDR2 as FQGNSA. The ends lost 4 bases at V and 0 bases at J; junction bases unmatched: 3. In DNA form, the CDR3 reads TGTGCCAGCAGCTCGTACAGGGGCTCCTACGAGCAGTACTTC. Its protein is CASSSYRGSYEQYF.